This T cell receptor beta chain came from a study of T cell responses to AZD1222 COVID-19 vaccine. As concerns this clone: The antigen remains unidentified.

Overall study findings and caveats: The reported proportion of spike-specific TCRs targeting unmutated variant regions was nearly half. The donors showed a predominance of white British ancestry and of females, with possible underestimation of clonal diversity.

Germline V gene data show CDR1 as KGHSH and CDR2 as LQKENI. V was trimmed by 3 bases and J by 1 base, leaving 3 bases between them. The CDR3 has 12 amino acids. The method was immunoSEQ multiplex PCR; TCRdb's version includes in-frame clones alone and lacks a portion of them. Of fewer than 95,000 clones in the sample, approximately 90% were seen once. The sequence came from an adult in good health. The V call is TRBV18, the J call TRBJ2-5; D uncertain. Source: peripheral blood, taken on day 0 of AZD1222 vaccination. CDR3 protein: CASSPTQETQYF. As DNA, the CDR3 is TGTGCCAGCTCACCGACCCAAGAGACCCAGTACTTC.